The 3 T cell receptor beta chains given below trace back to one sample, sequenced in a study of blood T cell repertoires in COVID-19. TCRdb keeps only in-frame clones here, not all; method: immunoSEQ multiplex PCR. The table shows approximately 440,000 clones, with 80% to 95% occurring only once. Input material: PBMCs or T cells enriched from blood (not recorded which). The origin of the receptors is a man aged 18 to 30 who had recovered from COVID-19.

This chain connects TRBV27 to TRBJ2-4, with D maybe TRBD2 (7 bases). Germline-derived CDR1 and CDR2 are MNHEY and SMNVEV (reference sequence). V was cut by 6 bases and J by 8 bases, with 29 bases left in between. The CDR3 has 18 amino acids. The CDR3 sequence: CASSSWALAGEGGDIQYF. CDR3 DNA sequence: TGTGCCAGCAGCTCCTGGGCTTTGGCGGGAGAGGGGGGGGACATTCAGTACTTC.

The V call is TRBV3-1 (or the pseudogene TRBV3-2), the J call TRBJ1-3; TRBD1 is a possible D gene (5 bases). Germline V CDR1 and CDR2: LGHDT, YNNKEL (reference sequence). Deletions cut 3 bases from V and 1 base from J, with 13 bases between. The CDR3 is made up of 16 amino acids. CDR3 in amino acids: CASSQGTPGSGNTIYF. Written as DNA, the CDR3 is TGTGCCAGCAGCCAGGGGACTCCCGGGTCTGGAAACACCATATATTTT.

The V call is TRBV11-3, the J call TRBJ2-1; possibly TRBD2 for D (6 bases). V lost 0 bases and J 10 bases, leaving 16 bases between the germline ends. Looked up from germline, CDR1 is SGHNT and CDR2 is YENEEA. The CDR3 consists of 15 residues. The CDR3, as DNA: TGTGCCAGCAGCTTAGACCCGGGAGTTTCTAGCGAGCAGTTCTTC. Translation: CASSLDPGVSSEQFF.